Described below is a single T cell receptor (beta chain) sequence and its context. Its target is not known. The V and J ends lost 1 base and 4 bases respectively, with 18 bases between them. CDR3 length: 16 amino acids. CDR1 and CDR2 (germline): SGHRS, YFSETQ. The data belong to a study of T cell clonotyping in hematopoietic cell transplantation. Study-wide points: Without cell sorting, CD4 versus CD8 contributions remain unresolved. At the given depth, recipient repertoires were over 95% de novo clonotypes. Higher Inverse Simpson Index values in graft donor and pretransplant recipient predicted broader posttransplant TCR diversity.

Generated by immunoSEQ multiplex PCR, the TCRdb table keeps only in-frame clones and is missing some. The table includes approximately 17,000 clones, 90% detected once. This chain connects TRBV5-1 to TRBJ2-7; the D is unclear. Sequencing was performed on peripheral blood mononuclear cells. This TCR was recovered from a man aged 45-65 years in good health. Some clones in this sample may be carry-over from other donors' samples. In nucleotides, the CDR3 is TGCGCCAGCAGCTTGTCTCTCAGCTCGTGGGAATACGAGCAGTACTTC. Its translation: CASSLSLSSWEYEQYF.